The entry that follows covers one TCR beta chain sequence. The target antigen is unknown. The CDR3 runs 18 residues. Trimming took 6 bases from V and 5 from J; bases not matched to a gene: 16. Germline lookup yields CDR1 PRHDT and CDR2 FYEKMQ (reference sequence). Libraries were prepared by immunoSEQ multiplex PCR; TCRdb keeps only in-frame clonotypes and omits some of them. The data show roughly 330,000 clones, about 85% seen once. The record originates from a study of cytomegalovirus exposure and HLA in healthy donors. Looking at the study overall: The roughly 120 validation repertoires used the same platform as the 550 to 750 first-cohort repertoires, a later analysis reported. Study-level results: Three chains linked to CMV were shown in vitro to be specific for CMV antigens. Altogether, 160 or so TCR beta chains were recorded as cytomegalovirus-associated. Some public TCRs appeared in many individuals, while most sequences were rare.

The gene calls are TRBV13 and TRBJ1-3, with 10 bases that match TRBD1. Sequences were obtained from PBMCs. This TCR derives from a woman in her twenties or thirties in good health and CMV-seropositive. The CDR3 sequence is CASSRRKPGGQGRNTIYF. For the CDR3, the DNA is TGTGCCAGCAGTCGTCGGAAACCCGGGGGACAGGGGAGAAACACCATATATTTT.